A single sample gave rise to the 21 T cell receptor beta chains below, sequenced in a study of T cell responses to AZD1222 COVID-19 vaccine. The method was immunoSEQ multiplex PCR; TCRdb's version includes in-frame clones alone and lacks a portion of them. The sample carries approximately 190,000 clones, about nine tenths recorded once. Material: peripheral blood, obtained on day 0 of AZD1222 vaccination. These receptors were collected from an adult in good health.

The genes are TRBV3-1 (or the pseudogene TRBV3-2) and TRBJ2-5; maybe TRBD2 (5 bases). Trimming pared 6 bases from V and 5 bases from J, leaving 22 bases between. The CDR3 has 16 residues. CDR1 and CDR2 (germline): LGHDT, YNNKEL (reference sequence). CDR3 amino acids: CASSPPETGISETQYF. CDR3 bases: TGTGCCAGCAGTCCGCCCGAGACCGGGATTTCGGAGACCCAGTACTTC.

The chain joins TRBV5-1 to TRBJ2-7; D perhaps matches TRBD1 (6 bases). The V end was cut by 4 bases, the J end by 6 bases, with 14 bases between. CDR3 length equals 13 residues. Per the germline V gene, CDR1 is SGHRS and CDR2 is YFSETQ. The CDR3 DNA is TGCGCCAGCAGCGAGACAGGTTGGGGCGAGCAGTACTTC. It translates to CASSETGWGEQYF.

The V gene is TRBV27, the J gene TRBJ2-7; no reliable D call. Germline V lookup: CDR1 MNHEY, CDR2 SMNVEV (reference sequence). The CDR3 has 12 residues. The ends were cut back, 2 bases at V and 4 bases at J, with 6 bases in the middle. The CDR3 is CASSLRGYEQYF. The CDR3 nucleotides are TGTGCCAGCAGTTTACGCGGATACGAGCAGTACTTC.

V is TRBV21-1 and J is TRBJ1-5; the table assigns TRBD1, which was not confirmed against the DNA. TRBV21-1 is flagged as a pseudogene. The CDR3 has 15 residues. CDR3 sequence: CASTLSGDSNQPQHF. For the CDR3, the DNA is TGTGCCAGCACCCTATCAGGGGATAGCAATCAGCCCCAGCATTTT.

The genes are TRBV6-1 and TRBJ1-6; weak D call: TRBD1 (5 bases). The germline gives CDR1 MNHNS, CDR2 SASEGT. This CDR3 has 16 residues. V was clipped by 0 bases and J by 8 bases, with 14 bases between them. The CDR3 bases are TGTGCCAGCAGTGAAGCTGGGGCAGGAACCGATTCACCCCTCCACTTT. Amino acids: CASSEAGAGTDSPLHF.

The chain links TRBV7-9 to TRBJ2-5; a possible D gene is TRBD1 (5 bases). CDR1 is SEHNR and CDR2 is FQNEAQ in the germline V gene (reference sequence). The V gene lost 5 bases and the J gene lost 0 bases, with 16 bases spanning the gap. The CDR3 is 16 amino acids. CDR3 sequence (DNA): TGTGCCAGCAGCAGCCGCGACAGACCGTACCAAGAGACCCAGTACTTC. This sequence encodes CASSSRDRPYQETQYF. Using reference TRBV7-9 and TRBJ2-5 for the parts outside the CDR3, the full variable domain is DTGVSQNPRHKITKRGQNVTFRCDPISEHNRLYWYRQTLGQGPEFLTYFQNEAQLEKSRLLSDRFSAERPKGSFSTLEIQRTEQGDSAMYLCASSSRDRPYQETQYFGPGTRLLVL.

The chain carries TRBV2 and TRBJ2-1, with TRBD1 as a possible D gene (5 bases). V lost 0 bases, J lost 0 bases, and 12 bases lay in between. This CDR3 has 17 residues. Germline-derived CDR1 and CDR2 are SNHLY and FYNNEI. The CDR3 DNA reads TGTGCCAGCAGTGAAGCGCTGGGGCTAAGCTCCTACAATGAGCAGTTCTTC. Encoded protein: CASSEALGLSSYNEQFF.

Only one count was recorded for this clone. The chain combines TRBV14 with TRBJ1-2, with 9 bases aligning to TRBD1. The CDR3 has 15 amino acids. Germline assignment: CDR1 SGHDN and CDR2 FVKESK. V trimming: 1 base; J trimming: 6 bases; junction bases outside the gene matches: 6. The CDR3 here is CASSQVRTGVNGYTF. The CDR3 DNA reads TGTGCCAGCAGCCAAGTTCGGACAGGGGTAAATGGCTACACCTTC.

The V gene is TRBV7-9, the J gene TRBJ1-6; D may be TRBD1 (6 bases). This CDR3 comprises 13 residues. V lost 1 base, J lost 13 bases, and 11 bases lay in between. From germline, CDR1 is SEHNR and CDR2 FQNEAQ (reference sequence). The CDR3 loop reads CASSLGGGTPLHF. Here the CDR3 DNA reads TGTGCCAGCAGCTTAGGTGGGGGCACCCCCCTCCACTTT.

With respect to this clone: An end of the junction does not agree with germline; a read error may underlie this. This sequence joins TRBV5-6 and TRBJ1-6; 9 nucleotides line up with TRBD1. There are 12 residues in the CDR3. The germline V gene has CDR1 SGHDT and CDR2 YYEEEE. Here the CDR3 DNA reads TGTGCCAGCAGCACGGGGACAGGGAGGGTCTTCTTT. It is translated as CASSTGTGRVFF.

This chain joins TRBV6-5 and TRBJ1-4; the match to TRBD1 covers 8 bases. The CDR3 spans 14 residues. Germline lookup yields CDR1 MNHEY and CDR2 SVGAGI. Trimming removed 5 bases from V and 5 bases from J; junction bases left unmatched: 4. The CDR3 protein is CASSRQGPNEKLFF. CDR3 bases: TGTGCCAGCAGTCGACAGGGGCCAAATGAAAAACTGTTTTTT.

The chain has TRBV12-5 and TRBJ2-6; D not certain. CDR1 LGHNT and CDR2 FRNRAP come from the germline V gene. The CDR3 spans 13 residues. Trimming took 5 bases from V and 0 from J, leaving 2 bases between them. CDR3 loop: CASGPSGANVLTF. The DNA of the CDR3 is TGTGCTAGTGGTCCCTCTGGGGCCAACGTCCTGACTTTC.

The rearrangement links TRBV28 to TRBJ1-5; 7 nucleotides line up with TRBD1. The length of the CDR3 is 14 residues. Germline CDR1 is MDHEN and CDR2 is SYDVKM. Trimming took 6 bases from V and 11 from J; bases not matched to a gene: 13. In DNA, the CDR3 is TGTGCCAGCAGGTTAATTCCAGGGGGTGCGACCCAGCATTTT. The encoded protein is CASRLIPGGATQHF.

The chain joins TRBV18 to TRBJ2-7; perhaps TRBD1 as D (5 bases). Deletions cut 3 bases from V and 0 bases from J, with 12 bases between. The CDR3 spans 15 residues. Germline loops: CDR1 KGHSH, CDR2 LQKENI. CDR3 coding DNA: TGTGCCAGCTCACCCAGGACATCGAGCTCCTACGAGCAGTACTTC. Translated: CASSPRTSSSYEQYF.

The V and J genes are TRBV7-9 and TRBJ2-5; D remains ambiguous. V lost 1 base and J lost 5, with 14 bases in between. This CDR3 comprises 15 residues. Per germline, CDR1 SEHNR and CDR2 FQNEAQ (reference sequence). This CDR3 is CASSLVHLGRETQYF. CDR3 coding DNA: TGTGCCAGCAGCTTAGTTCACCTGGGTCGGGAGACCCAGTACTTC.

This clone is a singleton in its sample. This same CDR3 is encoded by further DNA sequences in the sample. The chain couples TRBV9 to TRBJ1-6; 9 bases fit TRBD1. This CDR3 is 15 amino acids long. CDR1 and CDR2 from the germline V gene are SGDLS and YYNGEE. V shed 3 bases, J shed 6 bases, and the junction held 4 bases outside the gene matches. The CDR3 loop is CASSGGTGSNSPLHF. The CDR3, as DNA: TGTGCCAGCAGCGGGGGGACAGGGAGTAATTCACCCCTCCACTTT.

CDR3 amino acids: CASSYGTHSNQPQHF. The CDR3 DNA sequence: TGTGCCAGCAGTTACGGGACACATAGCAATCAGCCCCAGCATTTT. V and J are TRBV6-6 and TRBJ1-5; D might be TRBD1 (6 bases). Trimming shortened V by 2 bases and J by 0 bases, and 8 bases separated the two germline ends. CDR1 is MNHNY and CDR2 is SVGAGI in the germline V gene (reference sequence). CDR3 size: 15 residues.

The chain is built from TRBV19 and TRBJ1-4; 8 bases match TRBD1. The germline gives CDR1 LNHDA, CDR2 SQIVND (reference sequence). CDR3 length: 17 amino acids. V was clipped by 4 bases and J by 12 bases; unmatched bases: 19. The CDR3 region is CASSKHPGQDTPRELFF. The CDR3 nucleotides are TGTGCCAGTAGTAAACACCCGGGACAGGATACCCCAAGGGAACTGTTTTTT.

The chain is built from TRBV6-2 or TRBV6-3 and TRBJ2-1, with 8 bases that match TRBD2. With 2 bases clipped from V and 0 bases from J, the junction kept 9 bases outside the gene matches. The germline CDR1 and CDR2 sequences are MNHEY and SVGEGT. This CDR3 has 18 amino acids. This CDR3 is CASSYPGLAVSSYNEQFF. CDR3 sequence (DNA): TGTGCCAGCAGTTACCCCGGACTAGCCGTTAGCTCCTACAATGAGCAGTTCTTC.

This chain connects TRBV11-2 to TRBJ1-2; 7 bases match TRBD1. The CDR3 sequence is 12 residues long. J gave up 7 bases and V 5 bases, and 4 bases lay outside the gene matches. The V gene's germline CDR1 is SGHAT and CDR2 FQNNGV. In DNA form, the CDR3 reads TGTGCCAGCAGCGCCGACAGGGCTGGCTACACCTTC. It is translated as CASSADRAGYTF.

This chain uses TRBV9 with TRBJ2-1; D unclear. Per the germline V gene, CDR1 is SGDLS and CDR2 is YYNGEE. The CDR3 length is 13 residues. The V and J ends lost 2 bases and 7 bases respectively, with 10 bases between them. Here the CDR3 DNA reads TGTGCCAGCAGCGTCTCCGACATTAATGAGCAGTTCTTC. Its protein is CASSVSDINEQFF.